Listed below are T cell receptor beta chains from one sample, sequenced in a study of blood T cell repertoires in COVID-19. Clones were read by immunoSEQ multiplex PCR, and TCRdb kept only the in-frame ones, dropping some. The sample lists 50,000 or so clones, approximately 87% occurring once. What was sequenced was peripheral blood. Receptors were obtained from a man between 40 and 49 years old with active COVID-19. Both conserved end residues are part of each CDR3. The D gene is left open where the match is weak. Size is stated for part of the rows, as once, few or many counts, or as a class when the clone is expanded.

>TRBV7-8|.|TRBJ1-6|TRBD1
CASSLRDRGRHSPLHF
TGTGCCAGCAGCCTCCGGGACAGGGGCCGACATTCACCCCTCCACTTT
>TRBV4-1|.|TRBJ1-1|TRBD1
CASSLLRGQEAPRAFF
TGCGCCAGCAGCCTACTTAGGGGACAGGAGGCCCCGCGGGCTTTCTTT
>TRBV7-8|few|TRBJ2-3|.
CASSLVGSGTDTQYF
TGTGCCAGCAGCTTAGTCGGGAGCGGCACAGATACGCAGTATTTT
>TRBV27|.|TRBJ2-7|TRBD2
CASSSHPGRGTSGRRREQYF
TGTGCCAGCAGTTCACACCCCGGGCGGGGGACTAGCGGGAGGAGGCGCGAGCAGTACTTC
>TRBV7-2|.|TRBJ2-2|.
CASSLGAPGTGELFF
TGTGCCAGCAGCTTAGGGGCACCGGGGACCGGGGAGCTGTTTTTT
>TRBV11-2|once|TRBJ2-7|.
CASTLFSLTPYEQYF
TGTGCCAGCACCTTATTTAGTCTAACTCCCTACGAGCAGTACTTC
>TRBV19|.|TRBJ1-2|.
CASGAGDYNYGYTF
TGTGCCAGTGGAGCAGGGGACTATAACTATGGCTACACCTTC
>TRBV29-1|once|TRBJ2-1|TRBD2
CSVRLWGRASSYNEQFF
TGCAGCGTTCGATTATGGGGGAGGGCCTCCTCCTACAATGAGCAGTTCTTC
>TRBV9|.|TRBJ1-1|.
CASSVEPEAGWNTEAFF
TGTGCCAGCAGCGTAGAGCCAGAGGCGGGGTGGAACACTGAAGCTTTCTTT
>TRBV18|.|TRBJ2-7|TRBD1
CASSPLRSGQGAREQYF
TGTGCCAGCTCACCACTTCGCAGCGGGCAGGGGGCCCGCGAGCAGTACTTC
>TRBV7-9|few|TRBJ2-5|.
CASSLEGGSSGTQYF
TGTGCCAGCAGCTTAGAAGGAGGATCCTCGGGGACCCAGTACTTC
>TRBV11-2|.|TRBJ2-7|TRBD1
CASSFGTGIYEQYF
TGTGCCAGCAGCTTTGGGACAGGGATCTACGAGCAGTACTTC
>TRBV5-1|.|TRBJ2-7|.
CASSMDYSYEQYF
TGCGCCAGCAGCATGGATTACTCCTACGAGCAGTACTTC
>TRBV24-1|.|TRBJ2-3|.
CATSDTVRADTQYF
TGTGCCACCAGTGACACGGTCAGGGCTGATACGCAGTATTTT
>TRBV13|.|TRBJ2-7|.
CASSLGRRVNEQYF
TGTGCCAGCAGCTTAGGCCGGCGGGTAAACGAGCAGTACTTC
>TRBV24-1|.|TRBJ2-3|TRBD2
CATSAPRPLATQTTDTQYF
TGTGCCACCAGTGCTCCCCGCCCACTAGCGACCCAAACCACAGATACGCAGTATTTT
>TRBV28|.|TRBJ2-7|TRBD1
CASRDADRVRYEQYF
TGTGCCAGCAGGGACGCGGACAGGGTTCGATACGAGCAGTACTTC
>TRBV7-2|.|TRBJ2-7|TRBD2
CASSLAGGPREQYF
TGTGCCAGCAGCTTGGCGGGAGGGCCGCGGGAGCAGTACTTC
>TRBV15|.|TRBJ1-2|.
CATSRVQGTNYGYTF
TGTGCCACCAGCAGGGTACAGGGAACTAACTATGGCTACACCTTC
>TRBV11-2|.|TRBJ2-5|.
CASSFGSGETQYF
TGTGCCAGCAGCTTCGGTAGTGGAGAGACCCAGTACTTC
>TRBV19|.|TRBJ1-5|TRBD1
CASSTLDRGTNQPQHF
TGTGCCAGTAGTACGCTCGACAGGGGGACGAATCAGCCCCAGCATTTT
>TRBV19|once|TRBJ1-5|.
CASSQQGGNQPQHF
TGTGCCAGTAGTCAACAGGGCGGCAATCAGCCCCAGCATTTT
>TRBV7-7|.|TRBJ1-1|.
CASSPQGMTEAFF
TGTGCTAGCAGCCCACAGGGTATGACTGAAGCTTTCTTT
>TRBV6-5|.|TRBJ1-5|TRBD1
CASSPGTDSNQPQHF
TGTGCCAGCAGTCCTGGGACAGACAGCAATCAGCCCCAGCATTTT
>TRBV3-1/TRBV3-2|.|TRBJ1-1|.
CASSQRTAEAFF
TGTGCCAGCAGCCAAAGGACAGCAGAAGCTTTCTTT
>TRBV2|.|TRBJ2-1|TRBD2
CASSGAGGYNEQFF
TGTGCCAGCAGTGGGGCGGGAGGGTACAATGAGCAGTTCTTC
>TRBV19|.|TRBJ2-1|TRBD2
CASSHPREPYQREVNEQFF
TGTGCCAGTAGTCATCCGAGGGAACCGTACCAGCGGGAGGTTAATGAGCAGTTCTTC
>TRBV5-1|.|TRBJ1-2|TRBD1
CASSLLGTGGLEGYTF
TGCGCCAGCAGCTTGCTAGGGACAGGGGGGTTAGAAGGCTACACCTTC
>TRBV29-1|.|TRBJ1-2|.
CSVVSSSYGYTF
TGCAGCGTTGTATCTTCCAGCTATGGCTACACCTTC
>TRBV25-1|.|TRBJ2-5|TRBD2
CASSAMGLAGSMETQYF
TGTGCCAGCAGTGCCATGGGACTAGCGGGATCGATGGAGACCCAGTACTTC
>TRBV6-6|.|TRBJ1-2|.
CASSPPNRVYYGYTF
TGTGCCAGCAGTCCCCCGAACAGGGTCTACTATGGCTACACCTTC